This T cell receptor (beta chain) was documented in a study of blood T cell repertoires in COVID-19. Study overall: From the United States, Italy and Spain came samples of acute and convalescent COVID-19. The analysed material was cDNA or gDNA that came from T cells, B-cell-depleted T cells, or PBMCs.

Trimming at V came to 10 bases and at J to 15 bases, leaving 11 bases not matched to a gene. Germline V gene sequence: CDR1 LGHDT, CDR2 YNNKEL (reference sequence). The CDR3 contains 11 residues. Only one count was recorded for this clone. Original processing notes: From reference gene primer amplification, estimates of nucleated cell counts were derived. The data were produced by immunoSEQ multiplex PCR, yet TCRdb's version contains in-frame clones alone and is incomplete. That table supplies the V and J calls and clone size; D and trimming were determined from the DNA. The table includes nearly 60,000 clones, 90% detected once.

The source is a man between 60 and 75 years old with active COVID-19. What was sequenced was peripheral blood. The J gene is TRBJ2-1, the V gene TRBV3-1 (or the pseudogene TRBV3-2), with 8 nucleotides matching TRBD1. The CDR3 is CATSLNRGMFF. The CDR3 DNA sequence: TGTGCCACGTCATTGAACAGGGGGATGTTCTTC.